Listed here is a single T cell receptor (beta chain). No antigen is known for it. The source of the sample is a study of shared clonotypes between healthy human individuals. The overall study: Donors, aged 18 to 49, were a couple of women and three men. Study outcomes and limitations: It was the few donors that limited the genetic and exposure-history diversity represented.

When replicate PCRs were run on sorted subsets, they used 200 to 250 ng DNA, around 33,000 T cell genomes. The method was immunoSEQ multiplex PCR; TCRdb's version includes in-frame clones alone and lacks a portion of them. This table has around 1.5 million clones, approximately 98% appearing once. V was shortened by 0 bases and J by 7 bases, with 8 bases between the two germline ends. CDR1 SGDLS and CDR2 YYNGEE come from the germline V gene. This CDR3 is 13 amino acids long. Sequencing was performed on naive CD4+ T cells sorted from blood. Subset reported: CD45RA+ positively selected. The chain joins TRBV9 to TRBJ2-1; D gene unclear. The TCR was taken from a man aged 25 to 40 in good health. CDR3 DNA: TGTGCCAGCAGCGTAGGGTTTAGAAATGAGCAGTTCTTC. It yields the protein CASSVGFRNEQFF.